This T cell receptor (beta chain) originates from a study of beta chain features in type 1 diabetes. On the study more broadly: Summed over all samples, the examined sorted cells came to more than 85 million.

This clone was detected only a few times. Its antigen is undetermined. The CDR3 consists of 15 residues. After removal of 1 base from V and 5 bases from J, the junction contained 7 bases not matched to a gene. Per the germline V gene, CDR1 is SGHVS and CDR2 is FNYEAQ. Expressed TCRB transcripts got sequenced, as all isolated RNA was reverse transcribed. Generated by immunoSEQ multiplex PCR, the TCRdb table keeps only in-frame clones and is missing some. The sample consists of 810,000 or so clones, 17% of them appearing once. Broader study findings: Type 1 diabetes patients showed fewer insertions and more deletions at VDJ junctions.

This sequence was found in a woman younger than 30 in good health. The sample was naive CD4+ T cells from blood. The rearrangement links TRBV7-6 to TRBJ2-5, with TRBD2 identical over 7 bases. The CDR3 DNA reads TGTGCCAGCAGCTTAGGGACGGGAGGATGGGAGACCCAGTACTTC. This translates into CASSLGTGGWETQYF. The variable domain in full, with the rest retrieved from reference TRBV7-6 and TRBJ2-5, is GAGVSQSPRYKVTKRGQDVALRCDPISGHVSLYWYRQALGQGPEFLTYFNYEAQQDKSGLPNDRFSAERPEGSISTLTIQRTEQRDSAMYRCASSLGTGGWETQYFGPGTRLLVL.